This T cell receptor (beta chain) was identified during a study of cytomegalovirus exposure and HLA in healthy donors. The primer mix had 60 Vbeta and 13 Jbeta primers. This table comes from immunoSEQ multiplex PCR, and its TCRdb copy is limited to in-frame clones, with some not included. Of roughly 110,000 clones in the sample, about three quarters were seen once. Trimming removed 3 bases at V and 3 bases at J, with 18 bases between. The CDR3 runs 17 residues. CDR1 is MGHRA, CDR2 YSYEKL, per germline. This sequence was found in a female donor in good health and CMV-seronegative. The sample taken for sequencing was PBMCs. The rearrangement joins TRBV4-1 to TRBJ2-1; TRBD2 might be the D (5 bases). CDR3 loop: CASSHPAGGSGYNEQFF. The CDR3 DNA is TGCGCCAGCAGCCACCCTGCGGGCGGGTCTGGCTACAATGAGCAGTTCTTC.